The 25 T cell receptor beta chains below were found in one sample sequenced in a study of radiotherapy plus CTLA-4 blockade in lung cancer. TCRdb's table, derived via immunoSEQ multiplex PCR, lists solely in-frame clones and lacks some. The profile shows around 20,000 clones, around 88% of them singletons. The sequences come from peripheral blood, collected from a patient treated with radiotherapy plus ipilimumab. The receptors were sampled from a human donor with non-small cell lung cancer whose response to radiotherapy plus ipilimumab could not be evaluated.

The chain is built from TRBV4-2 and TRBJ2-1; possibly TRBD2 for D (6 bases). The CDR3 loop spans 15 amino acids. V gave up 2 bases and J gave up 6 bases, with 14 bases separating them. Looked up from germline, CDR1 is LGHNA and CDR2 is YNFKEQ. CDR3 region: CASSQPGATSNEQFF. As DNA, the CDR3 is TGTGCCAGCAGCCAACCGGGAGCCACGAGCAATGAGCAGTTCTTC.

The genes are TRBV5-1 and TRBJ2-2; possibly TRBD2 for D (5 bases). The V gene lost 8 bases and the J gene lost 1 base, with 9 bases spanning the gap. The CDR3 runs 13 residues. Germline CDR1 reads SGHRS; CDR2 reads YFSETQ. The CDR3 coding sequence is TGCGCCAGTACTAGACAGAACACCGGGGAGCTGTTTTTT. Encoded protein: CASTRQNTGELFF.

V gene TRBV4-1 combines with J gene TRBJ2-7; TRBD2 might be the D (6 bases). V was trimmed by 4 bases and J by 0 bases, leaving 13 bases between them. The CDR3 covers 15 residues. Germline CDR1 and CDR2: MGHRA and YSYEKL. CDR3 sequence reads: CASSLSGTDSYEQYF. The CDR3 bases are TGCGCCAGCAGCCTGTCCGGGACTGACTCCTACGAGCAGTACTTC.

In this sample, this clone turned up once. This chain joins TRBV25-1 and TRBJ1-4; 7 nucleotides match TRBD1. The V gene end was trimmed by 4 bases and the J gene end by 14 bases; junction bases not matched to a gene: 4. CDR3 size: 11 residues. CDR1 and CDR2 (germline): MGHDK, SYGVNS. In nucleotides, the CDR3 is TGTGCCAGCAGTGGCGACAGGGTCCTGTTTTTT. Translated, it gives CASSGDRVLFF. Looking up the rest from reference TRBV25-1 and TRBJ1-4 gives the full variable domain: EADIYQTPRYLVIGTGKKITLECSQTMGHDKMYWYQQDPGMELHLIHYSYGVNSTEKGDLSSESTVSRIRTEHFPLTLESARPSHTSQYLCASSGDRVLFFGSGTQLSVL.

The genes are TRBV28 and TRBJ1-1, with 10 nucleotides matching TRBD1. V lost 4 bases to trimming and J lost 3 bases; unmatched junction nucleotides: 2. The CDR3 loop spans 14 amino acids. CDR1 is MDHEN, CDR2 SYDVKM, per germline. In nucleotides, the CDR3 is TGTGCCAGCAGTTATGGACAGGGGGACACTGAAGCTTTCTTT. Translation gives CASSYGQGDTEAFF.

This sequence joins TRBV5-5 and TRBJ2-6; TRBD1 matches at 7 bases. The length of the CDR3 is 15 residues. V was clipped by 6 bases and J by 1 base; unmatched bases: 4. In germline, CDR1 is SGHKS, CDR2 YYEKEE (reference sequence). This chain's CDR3 is CASNRQGSGANVLTF. CDR3 sequence (DNA): TGTGCCAGCAACCGACAGGGATCTGGGGCCAACGTCCTGACTTTC.

This clone was counted only a few times. V is TRBV4-3 and J is TRBJ1-2, with TRBD1 as a possible D gene (6 bases). CDR3 length equals 13 residues. Germline-derived CDR1 and CDR2 are LGHNA and YSLEER. Trimming cost V 1 base and J 6 bases, with 9 bases left between them. CDR3 protein: CASSQAQGHGYTF. The CDR3 DNA sequence: TGCGCCAGCAGCCAAGCACAGGGTCATGGCTACACCTTC.

The count of this clone is one. The chain has TRBV6-5 and TRBJ1-1, with D unclear. CDR1 and CDR2 from the germline V gene are MNHEY and SVGAGI. With 2 bases removed from V and 1 base from J, the gap between germline ends came to 14 bases. The CDR3 runs 16 residues. The CDR3 is CASSYATGAGNTEAFF. In DNA form, the CDR3 reads TGTGCCAGCAGTTACGCGACGGGAGCCGGGAACACTGAAGCTTTCTTT.

The chain carries TRBV9 and TRBJ1-2; D uncertain. The CDR3 length is 13 residues. Germline lookup yields CDR1 SGDLS and CDR2 YYNGEE. V lost 0 bases, J lost 8 bases, and 11 bases lay in between. The CDR3 loop is CASSVVSRLGYTF. The CDR3 DNA reads as TGTGCCAGCAGCGTAGTGTCCCGTCTCGGCTACACCTTC.

The CDR3 loop is CASSPGTGGRNTIYF. CDR3 coding DNA: TGTGCCAGCTCCCCCGGGACAGGGGGGCGAAACACCATATATTTT. This chain links TRBV18 with TRBJ1-3, with 11 bases aligning to TRBD1. Germline V gene lookup returns CDR1 KGHSH and CDR2 LQKENI. CDR3 length equals 15 residues. Trimming at V came to 6 bases and at J to 5 bases, leaving 6 bases not matched to a gene.

The chain joins TRBV7-2 to TRBJ2-7, with TRBD1 identical over 9 bases. CDR3 size: 16 residues. Unmatched junction bases numbered 10, after V lost 4 bases and J lost 3 bases. CDR1 SGHTA and CDR2 FQGNSA come from the germline V gene. This chain's CDR3 is CASSSASGTGNYEQYF. The CDR3 DNA sequence: TGTGCCAGCAGCTCCGCCTCCGGGACAGGGAACTACGAGCAGTACTTC. Looking up the rest from reference TRBV7-2 and TRBJ2-7 gives the full variable domain: GAGVSQSPSNKVTEKGKDVELRCDPISGHTALYWYRQSLGQGLEFLIYFQGNSAPDKSGLPSDRFSAERTGGSVSTLTIQRTQQEDSAVYLCASSSASGTGNYEQYFGPGTRLTVT.

V is TRBV5-4 and J is TRBJ1-2; no reliable D call. The CDR3 is 14 amino acids. The germline gives CDR1 SGHNT, CDR2 YYREEE (reference sequence). Trimming cost V 2 bases and J 1 base, with 9 bases left between them. The CDR3 DNA follows: TGTGCCAGCAGCTTATCTACCGATAACTATGGCTACACCTTC. Protein sequence: CASSLSTDNYGYTF. Complete variable domain (other parts from reference TRBV5-4 and TRBJ1-2): ETGVTQSPTHLIKTRGQQVTLRCSSQSGHNTVSWYQQALGQGPQFIFQYYREEENGRGNFPPRFSGLQFPNYSSELNVNALELDDSALYLCASSLSTDNYGYTFGSGTRLTVV.

V usage is TRBV19 and J usage is TRBJ1-1; no definite D call. Germline V CDR1 and CDR2: LNHDA, SQIVND (reference sequence). The CDR3 has 14 amino acids. Trimming shortened V by 3 bases and J by 11 bases, and 19 bases separated the two germline ends. CDR3 bases: TGTGCCAGTAGTATGGTGGGCCCCTCGACCTCGGCTTTCTTT. Residues: CASSMVGPSTSAFF.

The rearrangement links TRBV2 to TRBJ1-1, with 8 bases identical to TRBD1. CDR1 and CDR2 (germline): SNHLY, FYNNEI. This CDR3 has 13 amino acids. V was clipped by 10 bases and J by 4 bases; unmatched bases: 8. The CDR3 DNA follows: TGTGCCACACAGGGGGTTCTGGGCACTGAAGCTTTCTTT. Its translation: CATQGVLGTEAFF. Drawing the rest from reference TRBV2 and TRBJ1-1, the complete variable domain is EPEVTQTPSHQVTQMGQEVILRCVPISNHLYFYWYRQILGQKVEFLVSFYNNEISEKSEIFDDQFSVERPDGSNFTLKIRSTKLEDSAMYFCATQGVLGTEAFFGQGTRLTVV.

The chain carries TRBV5-8 and TRBJ2-4; 7 bases map to TRBD1. Germline lookup yields CDR1 SGHTS and CDR2 YDEGEE. J gave up 1 base and V 4 bases, and 5 bases lay outside the gene matches. There are 15 residues in the CDR3. CDR3 nucleotides: TGTGCCAGCAGCCAGACAGGGAGTGCCAAAAACATTCAGTACTTC. Translation: CASSQTGSAKNIQYF. The whole variable domain, remainder taken from reference TRBV5-8 and TRBJ2-4, is EAGVTQSPTHLIKTRGQQATLRCSPISGHTSVYWYQQALGLGLQFLLWYDEGEERNRGNFPPRFSGRQFPNYSSELNVNALELEDSALYLCASSQTGSAKNIQYFGAGTRLSVL.

This clone was observed a handful of times. The V call is TRBV6-6, the J call TRBJ2-7, with D possibly TRBD2 on 5 matching bases. CDR1 and CDR2 from the germline V gene are MNHNY and SVGAGI (reference sequence). The CDR3 contains 11 residues. The V end was cut by 7 bases, the J end by 5 bases, with 9 bases between. CDR3 region: CASKTRHEQYF. CDR3 nucleotide sequence: TGTGCCAGCAAAACTAGACACGAGCAGTACTTC.

The chain employs TRBV5-5 and TRBJ1-6, with 9 nucleotides matching TRBD1. The V segment lost 0 bases and the J segment 0 bases; nucleotides outside the gene matches: 7. The germline V gene encodes CDR1 SGHKS and CDR2 YYEKEE (reference sequence). The CDR3 has 19 residues. The CDR3 region has the DNA TGTGCCAGCAGCTTGGAAGGGACAGGGAGAAGCTCCTATAATTCACCCCTCCACTTT. Translated, it gives CASSLEGTGRSSYNSPLHF. The variable domain in full, completed from reference TRBV5-5 and TRBJ1-6, reads DAGVTQSPTHLIKTRGQQVTLRCSPISGHKSVSWYQQVLGQGPQFIFQYYEKEERGRGNFPDRFSARQFPNYSSELNVNALLLGDSALYLCASSLEGTGRSSYNSPLHFGNGTRLTVT.

This chain links TRBV19 with TRBJ1-2; 7 positions match TRBD1. Germline CDR1 LNHDA, CDR2 SQIVND (reference sequence). The CDR3 has 13 amino acids. V shed 5 bases, J shed 4 bases, and the junction held 4 bases outside the gene matches. The CDR3 loop is CASSPTGTYGYTF. As DNA, the CDR3 is TGTGCCAGTAGTCCGACAGGGACCTATGGCTACACCTTC.

The V gene is TRBV19, the J gene TRBJ1-5, with D perhaps matching TRBD1 (6 bases). The V gene's germline CDR1 is LNHDA and CDR2 SQIVND (reference sequence). V was pared by 0 bases and J by 3 bases, with 9 bases between. The length of the CDR3 is 15 residues. CDR3 amino acids: CASSIDRGPNQPQHF. CDR3 in DNA: TGTGCCAGTAGTATAGACAGGGGTCCCAATCAGCCCCAGCATTTT.

V is TRBV5-1 and J is TRBJ2-4; 9 bases map to TRBD2. Germline values: CDR1 SGHRS, CDR2 YFSETQ. J lost 5 bases, V lost 2 bases, and 14 bases had no gene match. This CDR3 is 18 amino acids long. As DNA, the CDR3 is TGCGCCAGCAGCTTATGGGGTAGCGGGAGAATGGGGGAAAACATTCAGTACTTC. Its protein product is CASSLWGSGRMGENIQYF.

This clone occurred once. The genes are TRBV10-1 and TRBJ2-1, with a tentative D call TRBD2 (5 bases). CDR3 length: 12 amino acids. CDR1 and CDR2 from the germline V gene are WNHNN and SYGVQD (reference sequence). Between the trimmed V and J ends, which lost 5 bases and 9 bases, there was a span of 11 bases. CDR3 sequence: CASSNLEGEQFF. The CDR3 coding sequence is TGCGCCAGCAGTAACTTAGAGGGTGAGCAGTTCTTC.

The chain couples TRBV2 to TRBJ2-1, with 7 bases matching TRBD2. Germline V gene lookup returns CDR1 SNHLY and CDR2 FYNNEI. Trimming removed 0 bases from V and 4 bases from J; junction bases left unmatched: 0. The CDR3 length is 14 residues. The CDR3 sequence: CASSEAGGYNEQFF. The CDR3 coding sequence is TGTGCCAGCAGTGAAGCGGGGGGGTACAATGAGCAGTTCTTC.

V is TRBV16 and J is TRBJ1-1, with D perhaps TRBD1 (6 bases). Germline values: CDR1 KGHSY, CDR2 FQNENV. The CDR3 runs to 16 residues. Trimming took 6 bases from V and 0 from J, leaving 17 bases between them. The CDR3 reads CASRPNYQGLNTEAFF. The CDR3 DNA reads TGTGCCAGCAGGCCCAATTACCAGGGGCTGAACACTGAAGCTTTCTTT. Full variable domain (rest looked up from reference TRBV16 and TRBJ1-1): GEEVAQTPKHLVRGEGQKAKLYCAPIKGHSYVFWYQQVLKNEFKFLISFQNENVFDETGMPKERFSAKCLPNSPCSLEIQATKLEDSAVYFCASRPNYQGLNTEAFFGQGTRLTVV.

This clone has only a few counts. This chain connects TRBV6-6 to TRBJ2-7; the match to TRBD2 covers 10 bases. The CDR3 spans 15 residues. The germline gives CDR1 MNHNY, CDR2 SVGAGI (reference sequence). The J segment lost 6 bases and the V segment lost 5 bases, leaving 10 bases of the junction unmatched. CDR3 in DNA: TGTGCCAGCAGTGTACCCAGCGGGAGGGCCCTCGAGCAGTACTTC. It specifies CASSVPSGRALEQYF.

This chain joins TRBV11-2 and TRBJ2-5, with 13 nucleotides matching TRBD2. V lost 1 base to trimming and J lost 4 bases; unmatched junction nucleotides: 6. The CDR3 extends over 17 amino acids. Germline lookup yields CDR1 SGHAT and CDR2 FQNNGV. For the CDR3, the DNA is TGTGCCAGCAGCTTAGGAGGACTAGCGGGAGTTGGAGAGACCCAGTACTTC. This translates into CASSLGGLAGVGETQYF.